This T cell receptor beta chain came from a study of shared clonotypes between healthy human individuals. Study as a whole: Every donor yielded three CD4 naive, three CD4 memory, two CD8 naive and one CD8 memory plate. Findings and caveats of the study: Of the naive CD4 clonotypes, 4% to 5% were shared across a handful of donors.

A CD45RA+ naive subset and a CD45RA-negative memory subset were split from CD4+ cells. Researchers divided each subset's genomic DNA evenly across several immunoSEQ plates. Clones were read by immunoSEQ multiplex PCR, and TCRdb kept only the in-frame ones, dropping some. Here the sample spans 2 million to 3 million clones, roughly 92% being singletons. The CDR3 is 16 amino acids. Germline CDR1 SGHAT, CDR2 FQNNGV. The V gene end was trimmed by 6 bases and the J gene end by 2 bases; junction bases not matched to a gene: 8. On this clone: The antigen remains undetermined.

The J gene is TRBJ2-3, the V gene TRBV11-2; 10 bases are shared with TRBD2. The clonotype comes from a young man in good health. Sequenced sample: naive CD4+ T cells sorted from blood. Subset of the sample: CD45RA+ positively selected. The CDR3 DNA is TGTGCCAGCAGGAAACTAGCGGGACCTCTCACAGATACGCAGTATTTT. Amino acid sequence: CASRKLAGPLTDTQYF.